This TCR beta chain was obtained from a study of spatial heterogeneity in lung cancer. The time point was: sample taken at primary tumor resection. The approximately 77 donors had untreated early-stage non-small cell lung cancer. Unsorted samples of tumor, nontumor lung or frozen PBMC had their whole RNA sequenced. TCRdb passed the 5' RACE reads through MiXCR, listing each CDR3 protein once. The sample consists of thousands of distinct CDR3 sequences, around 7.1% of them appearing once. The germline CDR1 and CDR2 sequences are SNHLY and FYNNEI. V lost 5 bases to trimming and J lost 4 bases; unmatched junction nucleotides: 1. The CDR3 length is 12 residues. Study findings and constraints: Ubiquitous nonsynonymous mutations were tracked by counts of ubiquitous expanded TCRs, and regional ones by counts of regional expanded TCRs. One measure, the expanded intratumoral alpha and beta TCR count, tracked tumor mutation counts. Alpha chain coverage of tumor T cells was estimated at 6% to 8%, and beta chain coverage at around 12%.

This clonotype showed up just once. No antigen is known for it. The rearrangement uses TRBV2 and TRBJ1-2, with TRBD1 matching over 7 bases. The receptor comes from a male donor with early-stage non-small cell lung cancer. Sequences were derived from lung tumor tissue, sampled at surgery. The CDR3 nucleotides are TGTGCCAGCAGTCGGGACAGCTATGGCTACACCTTC. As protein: CASSRDSYGYTF.